The 7 T cell receptor beta chains below come from one sample, sequenced in a study of blood T cell repertoires in COVID-19. Method: immunoSEQ multiplex PCR; TCRdb's copy keeps in-frame clones and lacks some. Here the sample spans roughly 100,000 clones, around 85% being singletons. The sample consisted of peripheral blood. Receptors originate from a woman aged 80 or over with active or convalescent COVID-19.

The chain combines TRBV19 with TRBJ1-1, with D tentatively TRBD1 (6 bases). This CDR3 has 12 amino acids. V was trimmed by 9 bases and J by 4 bases, leaving 12 bases between them. CDR1 is LNHDA and CDR2 is SQIVND in the germline V gene (reference sequence). CDR3 coding DNA: TGTGCCAGCACAGGGTCTCCCACTGAAGCTTTCTTT. Its translation: CASTGSPTEAFF.

This clone was picked up a small number of times. The chain links TRBV9 to TRBJ2-7, with 9 bases fitting TRBD1. The CDR3 contains 13 residues. In germline, CDR1 is SGDLS, CDR2 YYNGEE. Germline trimming cut 5 bases from V and 4 bases from J; bases unmatched to any gene: 4. The CDR3 DNA reads TGTGCCAGCAGGTCCGGGACAGGGTACGAGCAGTACTTC. It yields the protein CASRSGTGYEQYF.

The V and J genes are TRBV21-1 and TRBJ1-4; the table's D call, TRBD1, has no DNA check behind it. TRBV21-1 is noted as a pseudogene. This CDR3 comprises 19 residues. The CDR3 sequence: CASSKAGQGRPVGNEKLFF. The CDR3 DNA sequence: TGTGCCAGCAGCAAAGCCGGACAGGGGCGTCCCGTTGGTAATGAAAAACTGTTTTTT.

The chain joins TRBV5-1 to TRBJ2-6, with D possibly being TRBD1 (5 bases). Germline-derived CDR1 and CDR2 are SGHRS and YFSETQ. The CDR3 length is 17 residues. The V end was cut by 7 bases, the J end by 0 bases, with 17 bases between. The CDR3 loop is CASSEDRYSSGANVLTF. CDR3 in DNA: TGCGCCAGCTCCGAAGACAGATATTCCTCTGGGGCCAACGTCCTGACTTTC. Full variable domain (outside the CDR3, taken from reference TRBV5-1 and TRBJ2-6): KAGVTQTPRYLIKTRGQQVTLSCSPISGHRSVSWYQQTPGQGLQFLFEYFSETQRNKGNFPGRFSGRQFSNSRSEMNVSTLELGDSALYLCASSEDRYSSGANVLTFGAGSRLTVL.

The genes are TRBV6-4 and TRBJ1-2; 9 bases match TRBD1. J was trimmed by 4 bases and V by 4 bases; bases with no gene match: 7. The CDR3 contains 15 residues. CDR1 is MRHNA, CDR2 SNTAGT, per germline. The CDR3 DNA reads TGTGCCAGCAGTGCCGAGGGACAGGGTTCCTATGGCTACACCTTC. Its protein is CASSAEGQGSYGYTF.

The rearrangement uses TRBV4-3 and TRBJ2-3; the match to TRBD2 covers 11 bases. Germline V gene sequence: CDR1 LGHNA, CDR2 YSLEER. CDR3 length equals 16 residues. Trimming took 0 bases from V and 6 from J; bases not matched to a gene: 5. The CDR3 nucleotides are TGCGCCAGCAGCCAAGATTTAGCGGGAGGGCGGGATACGCAGTATTTT. This codes for CASSQDLAGGRDTQYF.

This clone was counted a few times. This sequence joins TRBV7-3 and TRBJ2-3; tentative D call: TRBD1 (6 bases). CDR1 and CDR2 from the germline V gene are SGHTA and FQGTGA. CDR3 length: 12 residues. The V end was cut by 4 bases, the J end by 10 bases, with 12 bases between. In DNA, the CDR3 is TGTGCCAGCAGCTCGGCTACAGGGTCGCAGTATTTT. This sequence encodes CASSSATGSQYF.